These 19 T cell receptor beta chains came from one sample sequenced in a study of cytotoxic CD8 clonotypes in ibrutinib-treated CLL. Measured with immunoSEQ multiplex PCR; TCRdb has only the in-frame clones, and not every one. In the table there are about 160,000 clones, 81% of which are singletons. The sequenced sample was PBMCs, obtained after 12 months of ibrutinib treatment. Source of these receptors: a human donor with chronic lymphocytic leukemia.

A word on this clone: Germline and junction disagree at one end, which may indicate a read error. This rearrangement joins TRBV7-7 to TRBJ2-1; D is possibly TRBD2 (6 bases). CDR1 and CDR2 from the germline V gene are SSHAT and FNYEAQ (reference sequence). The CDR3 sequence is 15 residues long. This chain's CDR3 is CASSLGRELYNEQFF. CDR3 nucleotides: TGTGCTAGCAGCTTAGGTCGGGAGCTTTACAATGAGCAGTTCTTC.

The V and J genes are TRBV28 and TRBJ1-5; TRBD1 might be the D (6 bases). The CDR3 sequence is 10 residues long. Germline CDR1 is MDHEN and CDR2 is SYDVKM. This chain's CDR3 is CGTGFQPQHF. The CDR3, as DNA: TGTGGCACAGGGTTTCAGCCCCAGCATTTT.

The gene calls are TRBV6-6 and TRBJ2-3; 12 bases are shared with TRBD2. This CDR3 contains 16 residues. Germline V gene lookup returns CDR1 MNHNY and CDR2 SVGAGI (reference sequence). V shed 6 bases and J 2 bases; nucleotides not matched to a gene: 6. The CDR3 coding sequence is TGTGCCAGCAGCGCGACTAGCGGGGGCCTCACAGATACGCAGTATTTT. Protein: CASSATSGGLTDTQYF.

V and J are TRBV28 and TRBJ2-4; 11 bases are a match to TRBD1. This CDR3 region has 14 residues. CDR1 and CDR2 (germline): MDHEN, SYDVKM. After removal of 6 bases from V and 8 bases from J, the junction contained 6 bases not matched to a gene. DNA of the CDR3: TGTGCCAGCAGCCAGGGACAGGGGGTAGACATTCAGTACTTC. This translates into CASSQGQGVDIQYF.

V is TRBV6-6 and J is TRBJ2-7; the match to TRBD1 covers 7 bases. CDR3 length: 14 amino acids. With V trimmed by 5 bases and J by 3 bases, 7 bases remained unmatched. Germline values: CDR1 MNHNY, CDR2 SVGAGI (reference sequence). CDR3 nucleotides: TGTGCCAGCAGTACTGACAGGGAGATCTACGAGCAGTACTTC. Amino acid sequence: CASSTDREIYEQYF.

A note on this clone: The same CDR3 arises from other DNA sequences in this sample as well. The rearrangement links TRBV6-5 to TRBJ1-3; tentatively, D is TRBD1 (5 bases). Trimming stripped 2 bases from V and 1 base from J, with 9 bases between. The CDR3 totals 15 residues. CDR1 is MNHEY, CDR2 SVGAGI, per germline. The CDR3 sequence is CASSYGGGSGNTIYF. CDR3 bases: TGTGCCAGCAGTTACGGGGGGGGATCTGGAAACACCATATATTTT.

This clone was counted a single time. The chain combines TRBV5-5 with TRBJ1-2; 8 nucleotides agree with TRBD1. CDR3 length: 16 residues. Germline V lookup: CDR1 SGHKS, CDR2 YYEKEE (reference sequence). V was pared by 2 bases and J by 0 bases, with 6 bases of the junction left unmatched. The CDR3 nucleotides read TGTGCCAGCAGCTTATCCGGGACAGGAGCTAACTATGGCTACACCTTC. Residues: CASSLSGTGANYGYTF.

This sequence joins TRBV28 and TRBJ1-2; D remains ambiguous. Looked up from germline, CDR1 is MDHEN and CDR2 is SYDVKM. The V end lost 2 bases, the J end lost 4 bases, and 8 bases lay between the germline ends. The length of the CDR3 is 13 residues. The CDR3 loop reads CASSLSGPYGYTF. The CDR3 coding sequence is TGTGCCAGCAGTTTAAGTGGGCCCTATGGCTACACCTTC.

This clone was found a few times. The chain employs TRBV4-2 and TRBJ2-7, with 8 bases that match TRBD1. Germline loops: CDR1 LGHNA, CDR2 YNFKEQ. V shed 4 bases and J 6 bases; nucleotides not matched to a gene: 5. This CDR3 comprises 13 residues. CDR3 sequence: CASSPLGQGEQYF. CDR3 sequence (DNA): TGTGCCAGCAGCCCTTTAGGACAGGGCGAGCAGTACTTC.

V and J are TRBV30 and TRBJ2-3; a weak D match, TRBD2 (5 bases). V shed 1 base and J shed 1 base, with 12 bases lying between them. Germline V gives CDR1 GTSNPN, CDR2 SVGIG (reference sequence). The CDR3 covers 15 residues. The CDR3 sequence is CAWSAPAEGTDTQYF. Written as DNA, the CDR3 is TGTGCCTGGAGTGCCCCGGCGGAGGGCACAGATACGCAGTATTTT.

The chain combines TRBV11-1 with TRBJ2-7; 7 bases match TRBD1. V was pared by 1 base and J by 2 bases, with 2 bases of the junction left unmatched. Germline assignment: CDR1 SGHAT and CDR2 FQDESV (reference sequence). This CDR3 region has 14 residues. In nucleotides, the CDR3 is TGTGCCAGCAGCTTAGACAGGGGAACCTACGAGCAGTACTTC. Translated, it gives CASSLDRGTYEQYF. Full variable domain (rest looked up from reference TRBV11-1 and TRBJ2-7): EAEVAQSPRYKITEKSQAVAFWCDPISGHATLYWYRQILGQGPELLVQFQDESVVDDSQLPKDRFSAERLKGVDSTLKIQPAELGDSAMYLCASSLDRGTYEQYFGPGTRLTVT.

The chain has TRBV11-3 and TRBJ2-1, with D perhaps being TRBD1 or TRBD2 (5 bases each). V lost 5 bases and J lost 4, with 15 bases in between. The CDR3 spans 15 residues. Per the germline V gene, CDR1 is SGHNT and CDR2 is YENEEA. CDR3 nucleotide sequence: TGTGCCAGCAGCCCAGAGGGGCTCGGTTACAATGAGCAGTTCTTC. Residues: CASSPEGLGYNEQFF.

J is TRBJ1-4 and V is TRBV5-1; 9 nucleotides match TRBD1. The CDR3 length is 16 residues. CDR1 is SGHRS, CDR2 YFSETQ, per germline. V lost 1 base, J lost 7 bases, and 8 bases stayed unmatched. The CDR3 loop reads CASSLSTGTGSEKLFF. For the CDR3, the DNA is TGCGCCAGCAGCTTGTCCACCGGGACAGGGAGTGAAAAACTGTTTTTT.

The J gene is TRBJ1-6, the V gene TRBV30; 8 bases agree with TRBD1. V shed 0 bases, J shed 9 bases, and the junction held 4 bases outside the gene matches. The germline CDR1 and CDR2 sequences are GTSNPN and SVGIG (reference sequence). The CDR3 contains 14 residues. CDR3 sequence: CAWSVRGQASPLHF. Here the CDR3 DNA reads TGTGCCTGGAGTGTCAGGGGGCAGGCTTCACCCCTCCACTTT.

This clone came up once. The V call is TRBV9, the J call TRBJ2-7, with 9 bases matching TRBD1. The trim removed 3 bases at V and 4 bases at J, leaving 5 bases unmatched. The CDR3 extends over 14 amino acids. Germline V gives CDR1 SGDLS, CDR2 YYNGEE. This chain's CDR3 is CASSGGQGSYEQYF. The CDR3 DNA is TGTGCCAGCAGCGGGGGACAGGGATCTTACGAGCAGTACTTC.

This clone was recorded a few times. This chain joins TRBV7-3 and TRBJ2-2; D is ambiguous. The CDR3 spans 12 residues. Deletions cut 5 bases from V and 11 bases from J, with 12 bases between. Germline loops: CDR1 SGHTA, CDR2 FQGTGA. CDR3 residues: CASSPSASELFF. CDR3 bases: TGTGCCAGCAGCCCGAGCGCGTCCGAGCTGTTTTTT.

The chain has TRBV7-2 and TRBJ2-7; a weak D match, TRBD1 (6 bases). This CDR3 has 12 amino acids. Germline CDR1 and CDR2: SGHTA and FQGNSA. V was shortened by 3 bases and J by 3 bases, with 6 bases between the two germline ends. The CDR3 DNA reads TGTGCCAGCAGCTTGACAGGCTACGAGCAGTACTTC. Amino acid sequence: CASSLTGYEQYF.

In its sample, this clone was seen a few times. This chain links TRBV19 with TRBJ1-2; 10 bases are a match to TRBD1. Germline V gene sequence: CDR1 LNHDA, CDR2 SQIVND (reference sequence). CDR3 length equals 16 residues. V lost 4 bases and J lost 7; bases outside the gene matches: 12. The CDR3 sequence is CASSRSWTGGRSGYTF. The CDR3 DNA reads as TGTGCCAGTAGTAGAAGTTGGACAGGGGGACGTTCTGGCTACACCTTC.

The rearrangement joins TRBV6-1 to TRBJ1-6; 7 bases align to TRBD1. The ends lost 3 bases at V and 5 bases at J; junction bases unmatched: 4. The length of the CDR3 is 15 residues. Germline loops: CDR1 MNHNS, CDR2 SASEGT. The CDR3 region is CASSEPGQNNSPLHF. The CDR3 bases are TGTGCCAGCAGTGAGCCGGGACAGAATAATTCACCCCTCCACTTT.